One T cell receptor beta chain is described in this entry. Its antigen target is currently unknown. Base qualities are not at hand, and no much larger clone is one base apart. A patient counted as having stable Graves' hyperthyroidism if no progression to ophthalmopathy occurred over 18 months of follow-up. The hyperthyroidism patients were between 18 and 65 years old and newly diagnosed, with a disease duration of less than 2 months. Any patient with an uncontrolled infection, another autoimmune disease, pregnancy or lactation was excluded. Clinical symptoms, serum thyroxine and TRAb, thyroid ultrasound, and orbital computed tomography formed the basis for the diagnoses. Ficoll-Paque density gradient centrifugation was used to isolate PBMCs from under 11 ml of fresh peripheral blood. Total RNA was extracted using Trizol reagent, and RNA quality was assessed on an Agilent 2100 Bioanalyzer. From cysteine to phenylalanine, the CDR3 is 12 amino acids long. This entry keeps only the CDR3 DNA: 36 bases, framed from base 1. For CDR1 and CDR2, the germline V gene (reference sequence) lists DFQATT and SNEGSKA. The V and J ends are trimmed by 6 bases and 4 bases, leaving 10 bases between them.

The TCR beta CDR3 regions were amplified from the RNA transcripts. The first round of RT-PCR for the TCR CDR3 was performed with the HTBI primer set and the Qiagen OneStep RT-PCR kit. Libraries were constructed in a second round of multiplex PCR, after which size selection and purification were performed. Libraries were sequenced paired-end with 100 bp reads on an Illumina HiSeq2000. In the authors' own workflow: Raw data were processed with SOAPnuke, discarding reads with adapters, uncalled bases, mean Phred below 15, or no exact constant-primer or identifier match. COPE v1.2.5 was used to merge high-quality paired reads, and clonotypes were defined as unique nucleotide sequences. MiTCR v1.1 was used to align the clonotypes against IMGT TRBV, TRBD and TRBJ reference segments. Analysis was restricted to V-J combinations with a frequency above 0.0001, which covered roughly 99% of repertoires. A TCS score was defined as the ratio of F50 (clonal expansion) to E x V (chaos), with BLOSUM62-based TCRdist applied between CDR3 peptides within each V-J. Welch's t-statistics and random forest reduced around 510 V-J features to fewer than 15, which were used in a naive Bayes classifier (R e1071). TCRdb passed the public sequencing reads through fastp at Q25 and MiXCR, retaining productive beta sequences. Entries are consolidated by CDR3 protein sequence, retaining the most common genes and DNA. TCRdb, rather than the study authors, made the V and J calls. In all, the sample holds around 300,000 distinct CDR3 sequences, and about 14% of those were seen once. The ten largest clones take up just under 25% of the sample.

The data were obtained in a study of T cells in Graves' hyperthyroidism and ophthalmopathy (dated by TCRdb to about 2019). Looking at the study overall: Peripheral blood was collected at initial diagnosis, before any treatment. A discovery cohort of about 100 patients, roughly 45 with Graves' ophthalmopathy and over 55 with stable Graves' hyperthyroidism, was used to find distinguishing TCR V-J signatures. In addition, the study compared T-cell repertoires in thyroid tissue and in blood from roughly 6 Graves' hyperthyroidism patients. After sampling, hyperthyroidism patients received methimazole starting at 30 mg daily, and ophthalmopathy patients received high-dose intravenous methylprednisolone. Prospective prediction of ophthalmopathy was tested in an independent validation cohort of under 20 hyperthyroidism patients and 15 to 17 patients who later progressed to ophthalmopathy. The paper reports TCR Vbeta CDR3 sequencing of fewer than 150 peripheral blood samples: approximately 43 ophthalmopathy, over 70 hyperthyroidism and around 17 progressor patients. The approximately 95 discovery patients were divided at random into training and test sets in a 7:3 ratio. Overall study outcomes, separate from this receptor: During validation, the model predicted progression to ophthalmopathy a median of around 7 months ahead of onset, with around 70% sensitivity and about 72% specificity. Sample size was not statistically predetermined, and investigators were not blinded to group allocation. A 13 V-J signature model separated ophthalmopathy from stable hyperthyroidism, with approximately 87% sensitivity and roughly 81% specificity in cross-validation and 80%/75% in testing. Most expanded thyroid clonotypes (frequency above 0.001) were also detected in blood, a finding suggesting that blood repertoires may reflect thyroid immune responses.

The chain links TRBV20-1 with TRBJ1-5, with the D gene not confidently named. The clonotype was recovered from a woman under 40 with Graves' hyperthyroidism. The sequenced sample consisted of blood. The CDR3 reads as follows: CSARTPNQPQHF. Read as DNA, the sequence is TGCAGTGCGAGGACTCCTAATCAGCCCCAGCATTTT.